This T cell receptor beta chain was identified in a study of blood T cell repertoires in COVID-19. Study as a whole: COVID-19 samples collected from the United States, Italy and Spain covered acute and convalescent phases. Nucleic acid was either cDNA or gDNA, and it came from T cells, B-cell-depleted T cells, or PBMCs.

Trimming took off 4 bases at V and 2 bases at J, with 14 bases between the two ends. Germline V gene data show CDR1 as MDHEN and CDR2 as SYDVKM. The CDR3 runs 15 residues. Study processing details: How many nucleated cells were present was estimated from reference gene primer amplification. The protocol was immunoSEQ multiplex PCR, while the TCRdb copy is restricted to in-frame clones and leaves out a portion. The V and J calls and clone size are taken from that table; D and trimming were inferred from the DNA. The repertoire consists of over 80,000 clones, with 75% occurring once and the leading ten covering about 4%.

V usage is TRBV28 and J usage is TRBJ1-2; no definite D call. The TCR originated in a woman between 50 and 59 years old with acute or convalescent COVID-19. Sequenced sample: peripheral blood. The CDR3 protein is CASSSPRLWNYGYTF. The CDR3, as DNA: TGTGCCAGCAGTTCCCCCAGGTTATGGAACTATGGCTACACCTTC.